The present T cell receptor (beta chain) was sequenced within a study of CD8+ T cells in alopecia areata. Documented treatment: oral pan-JAK inhibitor, 5-10 mg twice daily. TCR sequencing used cDNA made by reverse transcription of extracted RNA. This table comes from immunoSEQ multiplex PCR, and its TCRdb copy is limited to in-frame clones, with some not included. The sample shows around 290,000 clones, 58% of them seen only once. V was pared by 0 bases and J by 7 bases, with 16 bases between. Germline lookup yields CDR1 SGHRS and CDR2 YFSETQ. The CDR3 covers 15 residues. The chain couples TRBV5-1 to TRBJ1-1; weak D call: TRBD1 (6 bases). The specimen comprised CD4+ T cells sorted from blood, sampled at week 24, from a patient treated with tofacitinib. The sequence came from a human donor with alopecia areata. In nucleotides, the CDR3 is TGCGCCAGCAGCTTGGCCGGGGCAGGGGTTGATGAAGCTTTCTTT. Its translation: CASSLAGAGVDEAFF.